The entry below gives a single T cell receptor beta chain sequence along with its context. The data are from a study of technical replicates of blood from a few donors. Germline CDR1 is SGHRS and CDR2 is YFSETQ. V shed 8 bases, J shed 6 bases, and the junction held 12 bases outside the gene matches. This CDR3 is 15 amino acids long. Profiling relied on immunoSEQ multiplex PCR, and the TCRdb table lists in-frame clones only, not all of them. The sample has 70,000 to 85,000 clones; about 92% are singletons. Sequences were obtained from T cells isolated from PBMCs. The chain employs TRBV5-1 and TRBJ2-2; 8 nucleotides line up with TRBD2. The clonotype was recovered from a human donor in good health. The CDR3 DNA reads TGCGCCAGTTCGGGGTTAGCGGGAAGCGCCGGGGAGCTGTTTTTT. Protein product: CASSGLAGSAGELFF.